The 12 T cell receptor beta chains given below trace back to one sample, sequenced in a study of OX40 agonist ivuxolimab in advanced cancers. Clones were sequenced by immunoSEQ multiplex PCR, and TCRdb holds only the in-frame ones, with some missing. The sample shows some 78,000 clones, roughly 92% of them seen only once. The material sequenced was CD4+ or CD8+ T cells sorted from blood, taken in a trial of the OX40 agonist ivuxolimab. All receptors derive from an adult with an advanced solid tumor such as melanoma, head and neck, liver or kidney cancer.

V is TRBV7-2 and J is TRBJ2-5; 8 bases line up with TRBD2. V gave up 0 bases and J gave up 4 bases; unmatched junction bases: 7. The CDR3 consists of 16 residues. Looked up from germline, CDR1 is SGHTA and CDR2 is FQGNSA. The CDR3 loop reads CASSLALWLAGETQYF. CDR3 sequence (DNA): TGTGCCAGCAGCTTAGCGTTATGGCTAGCGGGAGAGACCCAGTACTTC.

This chain links TRBV2 with TRBJ2-5, with unresolved D. The V and J ends lost 7 bases and 7 bases respectively, with 10 bases between them. The CDR3 sequence is 11 residues long. Per the germline V gene, CDR1 is SNHLY and CDR2 is FYNNEI. CDR3 region: CASTYWGTQYF. Written as DNA, the CDR3 is TGTGCCAGCACCTACTGGGGGACCCAGTACTTC.

The chain combines TRBV2 with TRBJ2-3; weak D call: TRBD2 (5 bases). Germline loops: CDR1 SNHLY, CDR2 FYNNEI. The CDR3 is 16 amino acids. The germline V and J ends were trimmed by 5 bases and 2 bases, with 17 bases remaining between them. CDR3 in DNA: TGTGCCAGCAGTTTCTCTAGCACCATAGACACAGATACGCAGTATTTT. It codes for CASSFSSTIDTDTQYF.

The chain combines TRBV5-5 with TRBJ1-4; D is ambiguous. The CDR3 contains 18 residues. Germline V gene data show CDR1 as SGHKS and CDR2 as YYEKEE (reference sequence). The V gene lost 4 bases and the J gene lost 7 bases, with 26 bases spanning the gap. CDR3 in amino acids: CASSPTVFNQLRGEKLFF. The DNA for the CDR3 is TGTGCCAGCAGCCCTACGGTCTTCAACCAACTCCGGGGTGAAAAACTGTTTTTT.

The chain carries TRBV10-1 and TRBJ2-3; 10 bases match TRBD2. The CDR3 contains 18 residues. V was clipped by 6 bases and J by 4 bases; unmatched bases: 16. Germline CDR1 is WNHNN and CDR2 is SYGVQD (reference sequence). CDR3 loop: CASRNRLAGVGSPDTQYF. The CDR3 nucleotides read TGCGCCAGCAGGAATCGGCTAGCGGGAGTTGGTTCCCCAGATACGCAGTATTTT.

The rearrangement uses TRBV4-2 and TRBJ1-4, with D hard to call. V lost 0 bases, J lost 0 bases, and 8 bases lay in between. The CDR3 runs 16 residues. In germline, CDR1 is LGHNA, CDR2 YNFKEQ. The CDR3 reads CASSQDRGTTNEKLFF. The CDR3 nucleotides read TGTGCCAGCAGCCAAGATCGCGGAACAACTAATGAAAAACTGTTTTTT.

The chain has TRBV5-4 and TRBJ1-3; tentative D call: TRBD1 (5 bases). V was trimmed by 2 bases and J by 2 bases, leaving 11 bases between them. The germline V gene has CDR1 SGHNT and CDR2 YYREEE (reference sequence). This CDR3 is built from 15 residues. CDR3 sequence (DNA): TGTGCCAGCAGCTTACAAGGGACCCCTGGAAACACCATATATTTT. This codes for CASSLQGTPGNTIYF.

The chain carries TRBV6-5 and TRBJ1-2, with D uncertain. From germline, CDR1 is MNHEY and CDR2 SVGAGI. The CDR3 consists of 12 residues. Between the trimmed V and J ends, which lost 6 bases and 4 bases, there was a span of 9 bases. The CDR3 reads CASRGFSYGYTF. The CDR3 DNA is TGTGCCAGCAGGGGTTTCTCCTATGGCTACACCTTC.

CDR3: CASSRGSTYEQYF. The CDR3 nucleotides are TGTGCCAGCAGCCGGGGGTCTACCTACGAGCAGTACTTC. V gene TRBV5-6 combines with J gene TRBJ2-7, with a tentative D call TRBD2 (6 bases). The CDR3 is 13 residues long. CDR1 and CDR2 (germline): SGHDT, YYEEEE. Trimming cost V 4 bases and J 2 bases, with 10 bases left between them.

Turning to this clone: One end of the junction fails to match germline, which may point to a read error. This sequence joins TRBV10-3 and TRBJ2-5; D is unclear. This CDR3 is 12 amino acids long. The germline V gene encodes CDR1 ENHRY and CDR2 SYGVKD. CDR3 sequence reads: CAIGKGREAQYF. The CDR3 nucleotides read TGTGCCATCGGAAAGGGAAGAGAGGCCCAGTACTTC.

The CDR3 region has the DNA TGCGCCAGCAGCTACCTTGGGACAACTGATCAGCCCCAGCATTTT. Translation gives CASSYLGTTDQPQHF. V usage is TRBV5-1 and J usage is TRBJ1-5, with D possibly TRBD1 on 6 matching bases. Germline V gene lookup returns CDR1 SGHRS and CDR2 YFSETQ. The CDR3 has 15 amino acids. V was shortened by 3 bases and J by 5 bases, with 15 bases between the two germline ends.

This chain uses TRBV28 with TRBJ2-7; 8 bases map to TRBD2. This CDR3 contains 16 residues. Germline CDR1 is MDHEN and CDR2 is SYDVKM. Trimming removed 2 bases from V and 0 bases from J; junction bases left unmatched: 6. The CDR3 protein is CASSLISSGFSYEQYF. Here the CDR3 DNA reads TGTGCCAGCAGTTTAATTTCTAGCGGGTTCTCCTACGAGCAGTACTTC.